This is a list of T cell receptor beta chains from one sample in a study of blood T cell repertoires in COVID-19. The assay was immunoSEQ multiplex PCR, and TCRdb's table has in-frame clones only and misses some. The repertoire has tens of thousands of clones, 74% of them found once; the top ten carry roughly 28%. Sequenced sample: peripheral blood. Receptors were obtained from an elderly woman with acute or convalescent COVID-19. Both conserved end residues are trimmed from each CDR3. A row's size may be missing; if present it is once, few, many or a size class.

size	V	J	CDR3
NA	TRBV24-1	TRBJ2-3	ATSDFVRGTDTQY
NA	TRBV7-2	TRBJ2-4	ASSLGGLAGGIKNIQY
NA	TRBV6-2/TRBV6-3	TRBJ2-7	ASSYSPGLAGGLYEQY
NA	TRBV6-5	TRBJ1-3	ASRTDRASGNTIY
NA	TRBV6-5	TRBJ2-7	ASSGAGGSGEQY
NA	TRBV28	TRBJ2-1	ATQGVSYNEQF
once	TRBV19	TRBJ2-3	ASSISGLAASTDTQY
NA	TRBV6-2/TRBV6-3	TRBJ2-7	ASSSGTSGSFYEQY
once	TRBV19	TRBJ2-2	ASSIITRGGELF
NA	TRBV27	TRBJ1-5	ASSNRGQPQH
NA	TRBV4-3	TRBJ1-1	ASSQEIPSEAF
few	TRBV7-2	TRBJ2-1	ASSLSGNRGGYNEQF
NA	TRBV6-4	TRBJ1-1	ASSDSYRGPNTEAF
NA	TRBV7-9	TRBJ2-1	ASSLGTSGGMGNNEQF
few	TRBV7-9	TRBJ2-1	ASSSPLAGPGHEQF
NA	TRBV25-1	TRBJ2-6	ASSPEAGANVLT
NA	TRBV4-2	TRBJ2-3	ASSQGAGEGSDTQY
NA	TRBV18	TRBJ2-6	ASSRRDRVGANVLT
NA	TRBV4-1	TRBJ2-3	ASSQAQTGPSTDTQY
NA	TRBV20-1	TRBJ1-1	SASPRANTEAF
once	TRBV6-2/TRBV6-3	TRBJ2-5	ASSEALGSQETQY
NA	TRBV2	TRBJ2-7	ASRGGLAGQSGEQY
NA	TRBV10-2	TRBJ2-2	ASSDNRGGTGELF
NA	TRBV5-1	TRBJ2-7	ASSPEGGEREQY
NA	TRBV18	TRBJ2-3	ASSPMTGSVTDTQY
medium-sized	TRBV4-3	TRBJ1-6	ASSQDSRGSNSPLH
NA	TRBV5-4	TRBJ2-5	ASSLISRQETQY
NA	TRBV29-1	TRBJ1-5	SVATGGDNQPQH
NA	TRBV3-1/TRBV3-2	TRBJ1-1	ASRRQGMNTEAF
few	TRBV10-1	TRBJ2-4	ASPRDLTGSLAKNIQY
NA	TRBV19	TRBJ1-3	ASGGTASSGNTIY
NA	TRBV4-3	TRBJ1-6	ASSQDPRDSPLH
NA	TRBV19	TRBJ1-1	ASTFRRGQGNTEAF
NA	TRBV9	TRBJ2-5	ASSLGQGQETQY
NA	TRBV19	TRBJ1-1	ASRRDRGGTEAF
NA	TRBV3-1/TRBV3-2	TRBJ2-7	ASRRRGTYEQY
NA	TRBV5-1	TRBJ1-1	ASSQTGGNTEAF
NA	TRBV6-5	TRBJ1-5	ASRPRGSQPQH
NA	TRBV9	TRBJ1-1	ASSGKKGKSEAF
NA	TRBV11-3	TRBJ1-1	ASRTQGADTEAF
NA	TRBV11-2	TRBJ1-4	ASSFGGWANEKLF
NA	TRBV28	TRBJ1-1	ASSFPGPQQGKEAF
NA	TRBV11-3	TRBJ2-1	ASSFRYNEQF
NA	TRBV29-1	TRBJ2-4	SVEVRAGGLAKNIQY
NA	TRBV6-5	TRBJ1-5	ASSRTASNQPQH
NA	TRBV6-1	TRBJ1-1	ASTERQGATEAF
NA	TRBV28	TRBJ1-4	ASSFESRGNEKLF
NA	TRBV29-1	TRBJ2-1	SAPSGSGFSYNEQF
NA	TRBV9	TRBJ2-7	ASSVEPGLGGISGEQY
NA	TRBV9	TRBJ2-3	ASSVGERSDTQY
NA	TRBV7-2	TRBJ2-7	ASSLYPPYGRSSYEQY
NA	TRBV28	TRBJ1-5	ASTLAGGNQPQH
NA	TRBV27	TRBJ2-1	ASSLPQTVREGLGNEQF
NA	TRBV7-2	TRBJ1-6	ASSLDSTYLGSPLH
NA	TRBV9	TRBJ1-3	ASSVAGGRNTIY
NA	TRBV7-2	TRBJ2-1	ASSPYNEQF
NA	TRBV5-1	TRBJ1-4	ASSQQGALTEKLF
few	TRBV5-1	TRBJ1-1	ASSWAENTEAF